Sequencing of this T cell receptor beta chain was carried out in a study of T cells in Graves' hyperthyroidism and ophthalmopathy. General study points: Most expanded thyroid clonotypes above 0.001 recurred in blood.

Amplified TCR beta CDR3 regions came from RNA transcripts. The TCR CDR3 first-round RT-PCR relied on the HTBI primer set. Each CDR3 protein gets one entry after TCRdb re-called the multiplex PCR reads with MiXCR. The sample holds around 700,000 distinct CDR3 sequences; about a third are singletons and the top ten take roughly 30%. The definition of stable Graves' hyperthyroidism was no ophthalmopathy progression within 18 months. The table lists this clonotype with many counts. The target antigen is unknown. This clonotype was obtained from a middle-aged woman with Graves' hyperthyroidism. The specimen sequenced was blood.

The CDR3 DNA reads TGTGCTAGTGGTCAGACGTTCAATCAGCCCCAGCATTTT. As protein: CASGQTFNQPQHF. The chain is built from TRBV12-5 and TRBJ1-5; D gene ambiguous. Germline V lookup: CDR1 LGHNT, CDR2 FRNRAP. V gave up 5 bases and J gave up 3 bases, with 8 bases separating them. The CDR3 contains 13 residues. The complete variable domain, with remaining parts taken from reference TRBV12-5 and TRBJ1-5, reads DARVTQTPRHKVTEMGQEVTMRCQPILGHNTVFWYRQTMMQGLELLAYFRNRAPLDDSGMPKDRFSAEMPDATLATLKIQPSEPRDSAVYFCASGQTFNQPQHFGDGTRLSIL.